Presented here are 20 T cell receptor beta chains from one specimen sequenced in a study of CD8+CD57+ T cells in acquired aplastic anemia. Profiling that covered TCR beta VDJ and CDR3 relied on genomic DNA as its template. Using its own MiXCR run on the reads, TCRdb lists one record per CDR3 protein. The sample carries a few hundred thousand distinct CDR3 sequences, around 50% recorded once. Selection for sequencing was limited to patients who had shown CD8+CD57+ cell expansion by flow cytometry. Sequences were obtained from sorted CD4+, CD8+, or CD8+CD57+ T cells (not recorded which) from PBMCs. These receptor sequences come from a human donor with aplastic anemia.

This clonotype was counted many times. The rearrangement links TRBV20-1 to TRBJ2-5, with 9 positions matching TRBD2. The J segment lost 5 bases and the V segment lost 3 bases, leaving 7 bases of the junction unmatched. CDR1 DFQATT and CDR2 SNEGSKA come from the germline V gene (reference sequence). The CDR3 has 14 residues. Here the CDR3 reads CSARSGGRLETQYF. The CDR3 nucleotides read TGCAGTGCTAGGAGCGGGGGGCGGTTGGAGACCCAGTACTTC.

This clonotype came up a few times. The CDR3: CASSGVYEQYF. DNA of the CDR3: TGTGCCAGCAGTGGAGTTTACGAGCAGTACTTC. The chain uses TRBV2 and TRBJ2-7; D gene ambiguous. This CDR3 has 11 amino acids. Germline V lookup: CDR1 SNHLY, CDR2 FYNNEI. The V and J ends lost 4 bases and 4 bases respectively, with 5 bases between them.

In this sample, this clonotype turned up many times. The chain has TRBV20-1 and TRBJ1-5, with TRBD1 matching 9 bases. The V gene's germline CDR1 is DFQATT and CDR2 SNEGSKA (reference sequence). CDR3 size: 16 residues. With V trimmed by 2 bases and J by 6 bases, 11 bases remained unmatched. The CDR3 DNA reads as TGCAGTGCTAGAAAAAGAGGACAGGGGATTTCTCAGCCCCAGCATTTT. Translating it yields CSARKRGQGISQPQHF.

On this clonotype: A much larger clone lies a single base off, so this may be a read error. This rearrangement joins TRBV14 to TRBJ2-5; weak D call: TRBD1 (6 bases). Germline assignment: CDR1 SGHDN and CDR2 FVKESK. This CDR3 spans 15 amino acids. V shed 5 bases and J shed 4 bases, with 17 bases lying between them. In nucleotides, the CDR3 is TGTGCCAGCAGCAGTCGGGCAGGGGCAGGAGAGACCCAGTACTTC. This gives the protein CASSSRAGAGETQYF.

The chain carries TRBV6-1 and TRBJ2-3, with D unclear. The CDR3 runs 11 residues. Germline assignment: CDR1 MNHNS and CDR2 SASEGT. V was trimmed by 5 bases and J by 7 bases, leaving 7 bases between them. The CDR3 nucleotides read TGTGCCAGCAGTCTCGCAAATACGCAGTATTTT. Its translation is CASSLANTQYF.

CDR3 coding DNA: TGTGCCAGCAATGCGCGGGGGAACACCGGGGGTCTTGGCTATGGCTACACCTTC. Translated: CASNARGNTGGLGYGYTF. The chain carries TRBV6-6 and TRBJ1-2; a possible D gene is TRBD1 (5 bases). CDR3 size: 18 residues. Deletions cut 7 bases from V and 4 bases from J, with 28 bases between. Germline values: CDR1 MNHNY, CDR2 SVGAGI (reference sequence).

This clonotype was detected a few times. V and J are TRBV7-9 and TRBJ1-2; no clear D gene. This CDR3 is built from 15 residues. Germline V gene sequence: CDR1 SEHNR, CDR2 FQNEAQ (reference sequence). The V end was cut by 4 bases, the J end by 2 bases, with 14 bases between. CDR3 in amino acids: CASSSSGWVNYGYTF. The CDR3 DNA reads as TGTGCCAGCAGCTCCTCGGGTTGGGTAAACTATGGCTACACCTTC.

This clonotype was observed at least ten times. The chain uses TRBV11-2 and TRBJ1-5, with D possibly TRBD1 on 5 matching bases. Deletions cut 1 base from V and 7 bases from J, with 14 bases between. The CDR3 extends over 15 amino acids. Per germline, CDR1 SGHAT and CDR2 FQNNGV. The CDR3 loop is CASSLGQGSEQPQHF. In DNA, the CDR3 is TGTGCCAGCAGCTTAGGGCAGGGTTCGGAGCAGCCCCAGCATTTT.

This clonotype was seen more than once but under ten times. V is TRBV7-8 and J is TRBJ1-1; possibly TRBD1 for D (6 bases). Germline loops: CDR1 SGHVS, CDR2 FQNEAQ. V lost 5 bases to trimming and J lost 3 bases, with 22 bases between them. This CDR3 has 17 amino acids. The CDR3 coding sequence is TGTGCCAGCAGCCAGGGGAACGCTCCTCGTGACTACACTGAAGCTTTCTTT. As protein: CASSQGNAPRDYTEAFF.

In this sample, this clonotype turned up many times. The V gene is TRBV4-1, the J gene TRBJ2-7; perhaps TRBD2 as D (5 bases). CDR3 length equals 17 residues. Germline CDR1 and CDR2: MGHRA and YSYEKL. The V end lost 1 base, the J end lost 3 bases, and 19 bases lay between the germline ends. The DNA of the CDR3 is TGCGCCAGCAGCCAAGTCGGCGGGTCTCAAATTGGCTACGAGCAGTACTTC. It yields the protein CASSQVGGSQIGYEQYF.

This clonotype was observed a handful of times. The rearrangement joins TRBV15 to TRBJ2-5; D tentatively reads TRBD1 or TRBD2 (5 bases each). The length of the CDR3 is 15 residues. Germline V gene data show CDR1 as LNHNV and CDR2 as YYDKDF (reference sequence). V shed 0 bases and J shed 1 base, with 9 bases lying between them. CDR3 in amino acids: CATSRDHGGQETQYF. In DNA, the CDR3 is TGTGCCACCAGCAGAGATCATGGGGGCCAAGAGACCCAGTACTTC.

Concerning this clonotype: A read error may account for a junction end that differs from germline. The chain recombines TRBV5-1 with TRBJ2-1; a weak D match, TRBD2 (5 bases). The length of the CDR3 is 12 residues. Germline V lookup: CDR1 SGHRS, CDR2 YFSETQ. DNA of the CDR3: TGTGCCAGCAGCTTCGAGGGCTACGAGCAGTTCTTC. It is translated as CASSFEGYEQFF.

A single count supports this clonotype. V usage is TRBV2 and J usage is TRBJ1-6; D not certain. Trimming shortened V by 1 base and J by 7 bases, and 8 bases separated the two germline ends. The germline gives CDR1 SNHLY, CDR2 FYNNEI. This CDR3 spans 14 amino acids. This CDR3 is CASSEEGINSPLHF. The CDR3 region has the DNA TGTGCCAGCAGTGAAGAAGGGATAAATTCACCCCTCCACTTT.

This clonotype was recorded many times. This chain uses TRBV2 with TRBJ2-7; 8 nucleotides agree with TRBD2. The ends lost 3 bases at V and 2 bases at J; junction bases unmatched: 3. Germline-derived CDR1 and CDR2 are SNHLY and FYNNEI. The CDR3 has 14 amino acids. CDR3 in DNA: TGTGCCAGCAGTGACAAGCGGGGGACCTACGAGCAGTACTTC. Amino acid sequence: CASSDKRGTYEQYF.

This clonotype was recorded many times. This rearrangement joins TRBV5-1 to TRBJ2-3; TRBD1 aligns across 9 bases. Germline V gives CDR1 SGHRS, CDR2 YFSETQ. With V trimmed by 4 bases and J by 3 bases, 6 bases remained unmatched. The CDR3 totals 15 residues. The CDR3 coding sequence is TGCGCCAGCAGCCACCTGGACAGGGGTACAGATACGCAGTATTTT. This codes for CASSHLDRGTDTQYF.

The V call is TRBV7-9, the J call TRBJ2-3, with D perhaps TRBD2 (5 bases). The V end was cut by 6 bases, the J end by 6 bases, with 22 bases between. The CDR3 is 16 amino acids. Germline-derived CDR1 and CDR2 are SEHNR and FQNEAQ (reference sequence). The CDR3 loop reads CASSPTPPRGLDTQYF. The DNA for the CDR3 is TGTGCCAGCAGTCCCACCCCACCCCGGGGATTGGATACGCAGTATTTT. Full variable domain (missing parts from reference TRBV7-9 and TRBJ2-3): DTGVSQNPRHKITKRGQNVTFRCDPISEHNRLYWYRQTLGQGPEFLTYFQNEAQLEKSRLLSDRFSAERPKGSFSTLEIQRTEQGDSAMYLCASSPTPPRGLDTQYFGPGTRLTVL.

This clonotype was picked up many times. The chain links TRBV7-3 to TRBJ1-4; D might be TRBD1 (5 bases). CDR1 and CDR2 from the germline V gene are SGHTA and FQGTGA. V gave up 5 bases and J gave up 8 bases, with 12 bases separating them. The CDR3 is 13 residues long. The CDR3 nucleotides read TGTGCCAGCAGCCTTGGGGCGGGAGAAAAACTGTTTTTT. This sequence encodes CASSLGAGEKLFF. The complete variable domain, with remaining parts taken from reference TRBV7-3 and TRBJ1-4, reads GAGVSQTPSNKVTEKGKYVELRCDPISGHTALYWYRQSLGQGPEFLIYFQGTGAADDSGLPNDRFFAVRPEGSVSTLKIQRTERGDSAVYLCASSLGAGEKLFFGSGTQLSVL.

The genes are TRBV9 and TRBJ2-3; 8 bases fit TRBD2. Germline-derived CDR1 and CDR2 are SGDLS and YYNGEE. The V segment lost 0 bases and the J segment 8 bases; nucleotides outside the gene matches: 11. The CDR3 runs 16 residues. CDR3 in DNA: TGTGCCAGCAGCGTAGGAACTAGCGGTTCCGGGGGTACGCAGTATTTT. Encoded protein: CASSVGTSGSGGTQYF.

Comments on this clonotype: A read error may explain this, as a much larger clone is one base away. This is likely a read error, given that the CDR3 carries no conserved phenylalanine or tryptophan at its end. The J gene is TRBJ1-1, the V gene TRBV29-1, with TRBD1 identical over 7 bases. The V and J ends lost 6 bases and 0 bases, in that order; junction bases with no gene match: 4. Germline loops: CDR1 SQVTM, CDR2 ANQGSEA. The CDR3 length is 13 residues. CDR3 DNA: TGCAGCGTCAGCAGGGGGGTGAACACTGAAGCTTTCCTT. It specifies CSVSRGVNTEAFL.

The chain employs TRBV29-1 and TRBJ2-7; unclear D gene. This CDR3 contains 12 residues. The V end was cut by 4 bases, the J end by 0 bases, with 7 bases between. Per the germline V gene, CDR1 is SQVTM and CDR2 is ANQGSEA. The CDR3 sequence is CSVAWDSYEQYF. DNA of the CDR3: TGCAGCGTTGCCTGGGACTCCTACGAGCAGTACTTC.